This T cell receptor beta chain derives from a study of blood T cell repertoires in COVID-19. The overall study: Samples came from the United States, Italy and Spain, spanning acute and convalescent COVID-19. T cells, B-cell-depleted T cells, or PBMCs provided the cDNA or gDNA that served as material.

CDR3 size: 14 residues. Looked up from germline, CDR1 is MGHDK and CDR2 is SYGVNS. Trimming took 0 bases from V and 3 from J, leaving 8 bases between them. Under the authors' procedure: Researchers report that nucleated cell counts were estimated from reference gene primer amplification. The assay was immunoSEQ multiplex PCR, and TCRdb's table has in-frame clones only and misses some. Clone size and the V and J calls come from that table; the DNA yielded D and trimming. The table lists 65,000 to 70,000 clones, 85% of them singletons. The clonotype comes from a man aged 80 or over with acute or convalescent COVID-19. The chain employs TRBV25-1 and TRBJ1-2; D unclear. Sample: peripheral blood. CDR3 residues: CASSEYSRDYGYTF. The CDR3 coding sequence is TGTGCCAGCAGTGAATATAGCCGGGACTATGGCTACACCTTC.